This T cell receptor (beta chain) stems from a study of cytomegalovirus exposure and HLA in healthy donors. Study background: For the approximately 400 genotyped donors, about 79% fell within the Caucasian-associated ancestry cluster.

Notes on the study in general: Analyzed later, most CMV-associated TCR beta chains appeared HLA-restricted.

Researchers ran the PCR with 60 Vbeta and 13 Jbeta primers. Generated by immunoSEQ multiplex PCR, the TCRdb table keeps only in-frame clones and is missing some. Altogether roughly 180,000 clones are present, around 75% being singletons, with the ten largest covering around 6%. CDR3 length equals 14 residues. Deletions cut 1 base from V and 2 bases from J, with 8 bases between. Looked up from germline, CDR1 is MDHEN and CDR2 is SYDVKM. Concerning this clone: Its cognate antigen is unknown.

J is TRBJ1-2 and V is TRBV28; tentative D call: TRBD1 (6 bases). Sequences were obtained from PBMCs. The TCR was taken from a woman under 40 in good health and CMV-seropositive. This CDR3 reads CASSLLTGNYGYTF. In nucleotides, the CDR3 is TGTGCCAGCAGTTTATTAACAGGGAACTATGGCTACACCTTC.